The clone carrying this TCR beta chain has just a few counts. Its antigen is as yet unknown. This record belongs to a study of beta chain features in type 1 diabetes. Study-wide results and caveats: Moderately but significantly shorter TCRB CDR3s were found in Type 1 diabetes patients in all four CD4+ subsets.

Expressed TCRB transcripts were sequenced because the isolated RNA had all been reverse transcribed beforehand. Measured with immunoSEQ multiplex PCR; TCRdb has only the in-frame clones, and not every one. This table has about 230,000 clones, 16% appearing once. CDR1 is SGHRS, CDR2 YFSETQ, per germline. The length of the CDR3 is 15 residues. V was clipped by 3 bases and J by 6 bases; unmatched bases: 8. Sorting based on CD45RO/CCR7/CD25/CD127/CD95/CD27 separated CD4+ naive, central memory, regulatory and stem cell-like memory cells. The TCR originated in a man aged 25-45 years with type 1 diabetes. The chain joins TRBV5-1 to TRBJ2-3; 9 bases agree with TRBD1. Sequencing input: naive CD4+ T cells from blood. CDR3 bases: TGCGCCAGCAGCTCGTGGACAGGGGAGGTGGATACGCAGTATTTT. Translation: CASSSWTGEVDTQYF.